A selection of T cell receptor beta chains follows, all from one sample in a study of identical twins. TCRdb recomputed calls from the 5' RACE reads with MiXCR, one row per CDR3 protein. The table records some 790,000 distinct CDR3 sequences, around a sixth of them present only once. The data were also submitted as part of a second study, on T cells expressing NK-cell markers.

Specimen: PBMCs. The receptors here all came from a woman under 30 in good health. Both conserved end residues are part of each CDR3. The D gene is left open where the match is weak. Clone size is given for some rows only: seen once, a few or many times, or a class if the clone is expanded.

j_call,clone_size,d_call,v_call,cdr3_aa,cdr3_nt
TRBJ2-2,few,NA,TRBV7-2,CASSRSAGNTGELFF,TGTGCCAGCAGCCGAAGTGCTGGCAACACCGGGGAGCTGTTTTTT
TRBJ2-3,NA,NA,TRBV11-2,CASSPQQDTQYF,TGTGCCAGCAGCCCCCAGCAGGATACGCAGTATTTT
TRBJ2-1,few,TRBD2,TRBV18,CASSLSITSGKSNEQFF,TGTGCCAGCTCACTTTCTATCACTAGCGGGAAAAGTAATGAGCAGTTCTTC
TRBJ2-1,few,TRBD2,TRBV10-3,CAISLAGGPDEQFF,TGTGCCATCAGCTTAGCGGGAGGGCCCGATGAGCAGTTCTTC
TRBJ2-2,NA,TRBD1,TRBV28,CASSYPLYSGTGTNTGELFF,TGTGCCAGCAGTTACCCCCTGTACTCCGGGACAGGGACGAACACCGGGGAGCTGTTTTTT
TRBJ2-1,NA,TRBD2,TRBV10-3,CAIKSGADLNEQFF,TGTGCCATCAAGAGCGGGGCTGACCTAAATGAGCAGTTCTTC
TRBJ2-7,NA,NA,TRBV20-1,CSAERPSYEQYF,TGCAGTGCTGAGCGCCCATCCTACGAGCAGTACTTC
TRBJ2-1,few,NA,TRBV6-2/TRBV6-3,CASSYVGSGEQFF,TGTGCCAGCAGTTACGTGGGATCGGGTGAGCAGTTCTTC
TRBJ1-5,NA,NA,TRBV12-3/TRBV12-4,CASLIPGQPQHF,TGTGCCAGCCTGATACCGGGGCAGCCCCAGCATTTT
TRBJ2-1,few,TRBD2,TRBV24-1,CATSDPGLAGGSNEQFF,TGTGCCACCAGTGACCCAGGACTAGCGGGGGGTTCCAATGAGCAGTTCTTC
TRBJ2-7,NA,NA,TRBV12-3/TRBV12-4,CASSLAHTYEQYF,TGTGCCAGCAGTTTGGCACACACCTACGAGCAGTACTTC
TRBJ2-5,NA,TRBD2,TRBV12-3/TRBV12-4,CASSEGLAGGTQYF,TGTGCCAGCAGTGAGGGACTAGCGGGAGGGACCCAGTACTTC
TRBJ2-1,few,NA,TRBV20-1,CSASPPSWVDEQFF,TGCAGTGCTAGTCCCCCCTCATGGGTCGATGAGCAGTTCTTC
TRBJ2-4,few,NA,TRBV9,CASSHPGENIQYF,TGTGCCAGCAGCCACCCCGGGGAAAACATTCAGTACTTC
TRBJ1-2,few,NA,TRBV9,CASSPHLEGTF,TGTGCCAGCAGCCCACACCTCGAGGGCACCTTC
TRBJ2-7,NA,TRBD2,TRBV7-2,CASSSGLAGGSYEQYF,TGTGCCAGCAGCTCGGGACTAGCGGGAGGATCTTACGAGCAGTACTTC
TRBJ2-1,NA,NA,TRBV29-1,CSVDALFINNEQFF,TGCAGCGTTGATGCCCTTTTCATCAACAATGAGCAGTTCTTC
TRBJ2-5,NA,NA,TRBV29-1,CSAEQGAETQYF,TGCAGCGCTGAACAGGGCGCGGAGACCCAGTACTTC
TRBJ1-4,NA,TRBD1,TRBV20-1,CSARDDRVKGEKLFF,TGCAGTGCTAGGGACGACAGGGTAAAAGGTGAAAAACTGTTTTTT
TRBJ2-7,few,TRBD1,TRBV20-1,CSARDLDRGGYEQYF,TGCAGTGCTAGAGATCTAGACAGGGGGGGCTACGAGCAGTACTTC
TRBJ1-6,NA,NA,TRBV6-5,CASSYSRDSYNSPLHF,TGTGCCAGCAGTTACTCGAGGGACTCCTATAATTCACCCCTCCACTTT
TRBJ2-7,few,NA,TRBV20-1,CSARGGAGGNLYEQYF,TGCAGTGCTAGAGGAGGGGCTGGCGGGAACTTATACGAGCAGTACTTC
TRBJ1-5,NA,NA,TRBV6-5,CASRLTLVGGYSNQPQHF,TGTGCCAGCAGGCTTACTCTGGTGGGTGGATATAGCAATCAGCCCCAGCATTTT
TRBJ2-3,few,NA,TRBV20-1,CSATRINTDTQYF,TGCAGTGCAACCCGAATTAACACAGATACGCAGTATTTT
TRBJ1-5,few,NA,TRBV2,CASNPQGKSNQPQHF,TGTGCCAGCAACCCTCAGGGGAAGTCCAATCAGCCCCAGCATTTT
TRBJ2-2,NA,TRBD2,TRBV20-1,CSASGGASGELFF,TGCAGTGCTAGCGGGGGGGCGTCCGGGGAGCTGTTTTTT
TRBJ2-5,NA,NA,TRBV10-3,CRIRGRRGQETQYF,TGTCGGATTAGGGGCCGTAGGGGTCAAGAGACCCAGTACTTC
TRBJ2-1,NA,NA,TRBV6-2/TRBV6-3,CASSYGVGEQFF,TGTGCCAGCAGTTATGGGGTGGGTGAGCAGTTCTTC
TRBJ2-3,few,NA,TRBV12-3/TRBV12-4,CASSLVRGLQGHTQYF,TGTGCCAGCAGTTTAGTCCGGGGACTTCAGGGGCATACGCAGTATTTT
TRBJ2-7,few,NA,TRBV5-6,CASSLGRGVRGYEQYF,TGTGCCAGCAGCTTGGGCCGAGGAGTAAGAGGGTACGAGCAGTACTTC
TRBJ2-7,few,NA,TRBV3-1,CASSPSSRGTYEQYF,TGTGCCAGCAGCCCTTCGAGTCGGGGGACTTACGAGCAGTACTTC
TRBJ2-1,few,NA,TRBV15,CATSRDLAHNEQFF,TGTGCCACCAGCAGAGATCTAGCGCACAATGAGCAGTTCTTC
TRBJ2-7,NA,NA,TRBV29-1,CSAAVNHEQYF,TGCAGCGCAGCGGTAAACCACGAGCAGTACTTC
TRBJ2-1,many,NA,TRBV10-2,CASSERSYNEQFF,TGCGCCAGCAGTGAGAGATCCTACAATGAGCAGTTCTTC
TRBJ2-1,many,TRBD1,TRBV5-1,CASSLAAGGPYNEQFF,TGCGCCAGCAGCTTGGCCGCAGGGGGCCCATACAATGAGCAGTTCTTC
TRBJ1-1,few,NA,TRBV20-1,CSARDWVGSMNTEAFF,TGCAGTGCTAGAGATTGGGTGGGCAGCATGAACACTGAAGCTTTCTTT
TRBJ2-7,few,NA,TRBV20-1,CSAREFGGASAEQYF,TGCAGTGCTAGAGAATTTGGGGGGGCCTCCGCCGAGCAGTACTTC
TRBJ2-4,NA,TRBD2,TRBV11-2,CASSPIPRGSGRAKNIQYF,TGTGCCAGCAGCCCCATACCCCGGGGTAGCGGGAGGGCCAAAAACATTCAGTACTTC
TRBJ2-1,few,NA,TRBV20-1,CSARDLLEEQFF,TGCAGTGCTAGAGATCTTCTGGAGGAGCAGTTCTTC
TRBJ2-1,few,NA,TRBV5-6,CASGTAGRYNEQFF,TGTGCCAGCGGCACTGCCGGCCGCTACAATGAGCAGTTCTTC
TRBJ1-5,NA,TRBD1,TRBV19,CASSAGGVEPQHF,TGTGCCAGTAGTGCAGGGGGCGTAGAGCCCCAGCATTTT
TRBJ2-7,few,TRBD2,TRBV29-1,CSVLAGEAYEQYF,TGCAGCGTTCTGGCGGGGGAAGCCTACGAGCAGTACTTC
TRBJ2-3,few,NA,TRBV6-1,CASRISAGDIFTDTQYF,TGTGCCAGCAGGATATCCGCAGGTGATATCTTCACAGATACGCAGTATTTT
TRBJ2-1,NA,TRBD2,TRBV5-1,CASSRTSGEHYNEQFF,TGCGCCAGCAGCCGGACTAGCGGTGAACATTACAATGAGCAGTTCTTC
TRBJ1-4,NA,TRBD1,TRBV10-2,CASRDRANEKLFF,TGCGCCAGTCGGGACAGGGCTAATGAAAAACTGTTTTTT
TRBJ2-1,few,NA,TRBV9,CASSAPGTVSSYNEQFF,TGTGCCAGCAGCGCACCAGGGACGGTGAGCTCCTACAATGAGCAGTTCTTC
TRBJ2-7,NA,TRBD2,TRBV29-1,CSAGTSGGYEQYF,TGCAGCGCCGGGACTAGCGGGGGCTACGAGCAGTACTTC
TRBJ2-7,NA,NA,TRBV12-3/TRBV12-4,CASTSASAYEQYF,TGTGCCAGCACATCTGCCTCGGCTTACGAGCAGTACTTC
TRBJ2-7,NA,TRBD1,TRBV20-1,CSAFPGQGSYEQYF,TGCAGTGCCTTTCCGGGACAGGGTTCCTACGAGCAGTACTTC
TRBJ1-1,few,NA,TRBV6-5,CASSIRQPNTEAFF,TGTGCCAGCAGTATACGACAGCCTAACACTGAAGCTTTCTTT
TRBJ2-2,NA,NA,TRBV11-2,CASSCLGRLECTGELFF,TGTGCCAGCAGCTGCCTCGGTCGACTAGAATGCACCGGGGAGCTGTTTTTT
TRBJ2-5,NA,NA,TRBV20-1,CSAVQGDGQETQYF,TGCAGTGCTGTACAGGGCGACGGGCAAGAGACCCAGTACTTC
TRBJ2-1,NA,TRBD2,TRBV19,CASSTYRGGSSYNEQFF,TGTGCCAGTAGTACCTATCGAGGCGGGAGCTCCTACAATGAGCAGTTCTTC
TRBJ2-7,NA,TRBD2,TRBV11-2,CASSFPLTSGTHYEQYF,TGTGCCAGCAGCTTCCCTCTGACTAGCGGGACCCACTACGAGCAGTACTTC